The sequence of this T cell receptor beta chain was determined in a study of blood T cells in healthy people across ages. Overall study results and limits: Roughly linear age-related decline in beta diversity appeared, significant by age 40. Because sorting was not performed, PBMCs prevented conclusive naive versus antigen-experienced comparison.

This clonotype was counted many times. The antigen is unknown. V was pared by 5 bases and J by 2 bases, with 10 bases between. There are 12 residues in the CDR3. Germline CDR1 is DFQATT and CDR2 is SNEGSKA (reference sequence). A sample-barcoded 5' primer and a J-beta primer mix were used in a second PCR of about 7 to 12 cycles. Each CDR3 protein gets one entry after TCRdb re-called the 5' RACE reads with MiXCR. This table has 550,000 to 800,000 distinct CDR3 sequences, roughly 30% appearing once. The sequenced material came from blood. This TCR derives from a woman at least 80 years old in good health. This rearrangement joins TRBV20-1 to TRBJ2-7; no firm D call. CDR3 sequence (DNA): TGCAGTGCTGGCAGACAAGCCTACGAGCAGTACTTC. It encodes CSAGRQAYEQYF.